The entry below describes one T cell receptor beta chain. Its antigen is currently unknown. Regions amplified from RNA transcripts were the TCR beta CDR3 regions. HTBI primers were the set used in a first-round RT-PCR of the TCR CDR3. Via MiXCR, TCRdb re-called the multiplex PCR reads, giving one row per CDR3 protein. The data contain about 460,000 distinct CDR3 sequences, 22% of them singletons. The CDR3 has 15 amino acids. Trimming stripped 0 bases from V and 2 bases from J, with 12 bases between. The germline CDR1 and CDR2 sequences are SGDLS and YYNGEE. This entry comes from a study of T cells in Graves' hyperthyroidism and ophthalmopathy. Study outcomes and limitations: Also found in blood were most expanded thyroid clonotypes above 0.001.

Among ophthalmopathy patients, the Clinical Activity Score reached at least 3, the NOSPECS grade reached at least 4, and duration remained under 3 months. Together with thyroid ultrasound, orbital computed tomography, serum thyroxine and TRAb, clinical symptoms were used for diagnoses. The authors obtained PBMCs from more than 8 ml of fresh peripheral blood. What was sequenced was blood. This receptor was taken from an older woman with Graves' ophthalmopathy. This chain uses TRBV9 with TRBJ2-7; TRBD2 is a possible D gene (7 bases). CDR3 sequence: CASSVDGGRPYEQYF. CDR3 sequence (DNA): TGTGCCAGCAGCGTAGACGGGGGGCGGCCCTACGAGCAGTACTTC.